The T cell receptor (beta chain) described here comes from a study of cytotoxic CD8 clonotypes in ibrutinib-treated CLL. Target depth was 1 in 200,000 to 1 in 1 million T cells, about 10x per clonotype. Sequencing used immunoSEQ multiplex PCR; TCRdb keeps in-frame clones, though not all of them. The sample holds nearly 300,000 clones; 60% to 80% are singletons and the top ten take roughly 5.7%. Germline CDR1 DFQATT, CDR2 SNEGSKA (reference sequence). The CDR3 length is 11 residues. Trimming shortened V by 1 base and J by 6 bases, and 6 bases separated the two germline ends. This clone appeared a few times.

The chain links TRBV20-1 to TRBJ1-1; D is ambiguous. The source of this sequence is a human donor with chronic lymphocytic leukemia. This material consisted of PBMCs, taken at disease progression, from a patient treated with ibrutinib. The CDR3 nucleotides are TGCAGTGCTAGAGGTAACCCTGAAGCTTTCTTT. Amino acids: CSARGNPEAFF.